These 15 T cell receptor beta chains were all obtained from the same sample, sequenced in a study of vaccination effects on CD4 cells after COVID-19. Using immunoSEQ multiplex PCR, the repertoire was profiled, and TCRdb retains in-frame clones only, with some absent. The table records 31,000 or so clones, 70% of them present only once. CD4+ T cells were isolated after approximately 10 days of culture. Antigen specificity for these receptors is unknown. The sequencing used CD4+ T cells from PBMCs cultured without peptide, collected before COVID-19 vaccination. The receptors derive from a human donor who received a COVID-19 vaccine.

The chain recombines TRBV5-1 with TRBJ2-5; D is unresolved. With 1 base removed from V and 0 bases from J, the gap between germline ends came to 4 bases. Germline V gene lookup returns CDR1 SGHRS and CDR2 YFSETQ. This CDR3 is 13 amino acids long. The CDR3 loop reads CASSLQDQETQYF. CDR3 nucleotides: TGCGCCAGCAGCTTGCAGGACCAAGAGACCCAGTACTTC.

This clone was detected a few times. The chain employs TRBV30 and TRBJ1-2, with TRBD1 matching over 11 bases. The CDR3 length is 17 residues. V trimming: 4 bases; J trimming: 0 bases; junction bases outside the gene matches: 10. Germline CDR1 and CDR2: GTSNPN and SVGIG (reference sequence). The CDR3 region has the DNA TGTGCCTGGAAGAATCCGGGACAGGGGGACCCTAACTATGGCTACACCTTC. Protein sequence: CAWKNPGQGDPNYGYTF.

This chain connects TRBV30 to TRBJ2-5; D tentatively fits TRBD1 or TRBD2 (5 bases each). V was cut by 8 bases and J by 5 bases, with 18 bases left in between. The CDR3 is made up of 13 amino acids. The germline V gene encodes CDR1 GTSNPN and CDR2 SVGIG (reference sequence). The CDR3 DNA follows: TGTGCCGGAACGGGACCCATCTTGGAGACCCAGTACTTC. This sequence encodes CAGTGPILETQYF.

The chain couples TRBV7-9 to TRBJ2-5; TRBD1 or TRBD2 may be the D gene (5 bases each). Germline CDR1 SEHNR, CDR2 FQNEAQ (reference sequence). Trimming removed 3 bases from V and 3 bases from J, with 14 bases in between. The CDR3 has 15 residues. This CDR3 is CASSFIPGTKETQYF. Written as DNA, the CDR3 is TGTGCCAGCAGCTTTATTCCAGGGACGAAAGAGACCCAGTACTTC.

This clone was found a few times. The chain has TRBV5-1 and TRBJ1-3; D unclear. With 1 base removed from V and 0 bases from J, the gap between germline ends came to 8 bases. The CDR3 is 15 amino acids. Per the germline V gene, CDR1 is SGHRS and CDR2 is YFSETQ. CDR3 region: CASSLFTDSGNTIYF. CDR3 nucleotides: TGCGCCAGCAGCTTGTTTACAGACTCTGGAAACACCATATATTTT.

The chain carries TRBV10-3 and TRBJ2-2; D is unresolved. The CDR3 runs to 13 residues. Germline values: CDR1 ENHRY, CDR2 SYGVKD. Trimming cost V 6 bases and J 9 bases, with 14 bases left between them. Here the CDR3 reads CAISANLQRELFF. The CDR3 DNA follows: TGTGCCATCAGCGCTAACCTCCAAAGGGAGCTGTTTTTT.

The CDR3 reads CASSGQGPGNTIYF. CDR3 nucleotides: TGCGCCAGCAGTGGTCAGGGGCCTGGAAACACCATATATTTT. This sequence joins TRBV10-2 and TRBJ1-3; TRBD1 is a possible D gene (6 bases). V shed 4 bases and J shed 2 bases, with 9 bases lying between them. Looked up from germline, CDR1 is WSHSY and CDR2 is SAAADI. This CDR3 has 14 amino acids.

The chain is built from TRBV6-5 and TRBJ1-2; 10 positions match TRBD1. The CDR3 runs 14 residues. Germline CDR1 MNHEY, CDR2 SVGAGI. The V segment lost 6 bases and the J segment 4 bases; nucleotides outside the gene matches: 5. In DNA, the CDR3 is TGTGCCAGCAGCGCGGGACAGGGGAGCTATGGCTACACCTTC. Encoded protein: CASSAGQGSYGYTF.

This clone was seen a handful of times. The rearrangement links TRBV30 to TRBJ1-6, with 8 bases lining up with TRBD1. There are 15 residues in the CDR3. The germline V gene encodes CDR1 GTSNPN and CDR2 SVGIG (reference sequence). With V trimmed by 0 bases and J by 6 bases, 4 bases remained unmatched. This CDR3 reads CAWSVRQGTNSPLHF. CDR3 DNA: TGTGCCTGGAGTGTACGACAGGGGACTAATTCACCCCTCCACTTT.

This clone was counted a few times. The chain joins TRBV29-1 to TRBJ1-5; no definite D call. Trimming took 4 bases from V and 0 from J, leaving 4 bases between them. The germline V gene has CDR1 SQVTM and CDR2 ANQGSEA. The CDR3 has 12 amino acids. The CDR3 reads CSVVDSNQPQHF. CDR3 in DNA: TGCAGCGTTGTGGATAGCAATCAGCCCCAGCATTTT.

The chain employs TRBV4-2 and TRBJ1-2, with 12 bases that match TRBD1. The CDR3 runs 15 residues. V dropped 1 base and J dropped 7; count of bases not matched to a gene: 4. The germline V gene has CDR1 LGHNA and CDR2 YNFKEQ. The CDR3 protein is CASSQGGDRGLGYTF. CDR3 nucleotides: TGTGCCAGCAGCCAAGGAGGGGACAGGGGGCTTGGCTACACCTTC.

This clone was picked up a small number of times. The V gene is TRBV25-1, the J gene TRBJ1-1; 8 nucleotides agree with TRBD1. Trimming took 5 bases from V and 5 from J; bases not matched to a gene: 7. Germline CDR1 and CDR2: MGHDK and SYGVNS. This CDR3 has 14 amino acids. CDR3 in amino acids: CASSQDRGGTEAFF. CDR3 sequence (DNA): TGTGCCAGCAGTCAAGACAGGGGTGGGACTGAAGCTTTCTTT.

The V and J genes are TRBV18 and TRBJ2-7, with D hard to call. Germline V lookup: CDR1 KGHSH, CDR2 LQKENI. The CDR3 sequence is 15 residues long. V was pared by 1 base and J by 7 bases, with 17 bases between. In DNA form, the CDR3 reads TGTGCCAGCTCACCACAATACAACAGAGCGAGGGAGCAGTACTTC. This encodes CASSPQYNRAREQYF.

This chain links TRBV5-1 with TRBJ2-1; the D is unclear. The CDR3 loop spans 13 amino acids. CDR1 and CDR2 from the germline V gene are SGHRS and YFSETQ. With 0 bases removed from V and 5 bases from J, the gap between germline ends came to 6 bases. The DNA of the CDR3 is TGCGCCAGCAGCTTGGGTCTCGACAATGAGCAGTTCTTC. Translation gives CASSLGLDNEQFF.

In this sample, this clone turned up once. J is TRBJ1-2 and V is TRBV6-5; TRBD1 might be the D (6 bases). The germline V and J ends were trimmed by 2 bases and 13 bases, with 14 bases remaining between them. The germline V gene encodes CDR1 MNHEY and CDR2 SVGAGI. This CDR3 is 12 amino acids long. The CDR3 DNA reads TGTGCCAGCAGTTACAGGGGGGCGCCGACCACCTTC. This encodes CASSYRGAPTTF.